Listed below are T cell receptor beta chains from one sample, sequenced in a study of spatial heterogeneity in lung cancer. A single record per CDR3 protein comes from TCRdb applying MiXCR to the 5' RACE reads. The table has 20,000 to 30,000 distinct CDR3 sequences, approximately 9.5% seen once. The specimen was lung tumor tissue, collected at surgery. The source of these receptors is a male donor with early-stage non-small cell lung cancer. Each CDR3 is given with its conserved first and last residue. Fields, in order: J gene, V gene, D gene, clone size, CDR3 DNA, CDR3 protein. A D gene is named only where the DNA matches it firmly. Size is stated for part of the rows, as once, few or many counts, or as a class when the clone is expanded.

j_call: TRBJ1-2
v_call: TRBV5-1
d_call: -
clone_size: many
cdr3_nt: TGCGCCAGCAGCTTGGAAGGTAGCCATGGCTACACCTTC
cdr3_aa: CASSLEGSHGYTF

j_call: TRBJ2-3
v_call: TRBV24-1
d_call: TRBD2
clone_size: -
cdr3_nt: TGTGCCACCAGTGACCGCACTAGCGGGAGGACCACAGATACGCAGTATTTT
cdr3_aa: CATSDRTSGRTTDTQYF

j_call: TRBJ2-6
v_call: TRBV13
d_call: -
clone_size: many
cdr3_nt: TGTGCCAGCAGCTTAGGCCTACTCTCTGGGGCCAACGTCCTGACTTTC
cdr3_aa: CASSLGLLSGANVLTF

j_call: TRBJ2-3
v_call: TRBV5-6
d_call: -
clone_size: many
cdr3_nt: TGTGCCAGCAGCTCCCGACCCGACGCAGATACGCAGTATTTT
cdr3_aa: CASSSRPDADTQYF

j_call: TRBJ1-6
v_call: TRBV7-2
d_call: -
clone_size: few
cdr3_nt: TGTGCCAGCAGCTCCGACCCCGGGACGGCTTCGTTCTTT
cdr3_aa: CASSSDPGTASFF

j_call: TRBJ1-3
v_call: TRBV7-8
d_call: -
clone_size: -
cdr3_nt: TGTGCCAGCAGCTTCAGCTTAACTGGAAACACCATATATTTT
cdr3_aa: CASSFSLTGNTIYF

j_call: TRBJ1-5
v_call: TRBV6-2/TRBV6-3
d_call: TRBD1
clone_size: few
cdr3_nt: TGTGCCAGCAGTTACTCGATCGAGGATCCGGGACAGGCCTATAACGGGCAGCCCCAGCATTTT
cdr3_aa: CASSYSIEDPGQAYNGQPQHF

j_call: TRBJ1-5
v_call: TRBV27
d_call: TRBD1
clone_size: -
cdr3_nt: TGTGCCAGCAGTCCGAGGACAGGGTACGGTGGACAGCCCCAGCATTTT
cdr3_aa: CASSPRTGYGGQPQHF

j_call: TRBJ2-1
v_call: TRBV5-1
d_call: TRBD2
clone_size: few
cdr3_nt: TGCGCCAGCAGCGCTAACCCGGGACTAGCGGGCTACAATGAGCAGTTCTTC
cdr3_aa: CASSANPGLAGYNEQFF

j_call: TRBJ2-7
v_call: TRBV20-1
d_call: -
clone_size: -
cdr3_nt: TGCAGTGCTAGAGCACAGGGAGGCGAGCAGTACTTC
cdr3_aa: CSARAQGGEQYF

j_call: TRBJ1-2
v_call: TRBV5-1
d_call: -
clone_size: many
cdr3_nt: TGCGCCAGCAGCCGGGACGGACCTAACTATGGCTACACCTTC
cdr3_aa: CASSRDGPNYGYTF

j_call: TRBJ2-5
v_call: TRBV7-6
d_call: TRBD2
clone_size: many
cdr3_nt: TGTGCCAGCAGCCCTGGGACTAGCAGAGAGACCCAGTACTTC
cdr3_aa: CASSPGTSRETQYF

j_call: TRBJ1-5
v_call: TRBV28
d_call: -
clone_size: -
cdr3_nt: TGTGCCAGCAGTTTTGGACAGTTAGATCAGCCCCAGCATTTT
cdr3_aa: CASSFGQLDQPQHF

j_call: TRBJ1-1
v_call: TRBV7-6
d_call: -
clone_size: -
cdr3_nt: TGTGCCAACAGCTTGGACAGTTACACTGAAGCTTTCTTT
cdr3_aa: CANSLDSYTEAFF

j_call: TRBJ2-2
v_call: TRBV7-2
d_call: -
clone_size: many
cdr3_nt: TGTGCCAGCAGCTTATCGAGTTTTGGCACCGGGGAGCTGTTTTTT
cdr3_aa: CASSLSSFGTGELFF

j_call: TRBJ1-1
v_call: TRBV6-2/TRBV6-3
d_call: -
clone_size: many
cdr3_nt: TGTGCCAGCCGCCTGACGGGGCCCACTGAAGCTTTCTTT
cdr3_aa: CASRLTGPTEAFF

j_call: TRBJ2-3
v_call: TRBV5-1
d_call: TRBD2
clone_size: many
cdr3_nt: TGCGCCAGCAGCGCTCCGGGACTAGCGGGAGTTGAAGGAGATACGCAGTATTTT
cdr3_aa: CASSAPGLAGVEGDTQYF

j_call: TRBJ2-1
v_call: TRBV29-1
d_call: -
clone_size: many
cdr3_nt: TGCAGCGCCCCCGGTGGAGGGGGAGCCTACAATGAGCAGTTCTTC
cdr3_aa: CSAPGGGGAYNEQFF

j_call: TRBJ2-2
v_call: TRBV12-3/TRBV12-4
d_call: TRBD1
clone_size: many
cdr3_nt: TGTGCCAGCAGTTTATGGGACGGACAGGGCAACGCCGGGGAGCTGTTTTTT
cdr3_aa: CASSLWDGQGNAGELFF

j_call: TRBJ2-5
v_call: TRBV10-3
d_call: TRBD1
clone_size: many
cdr3_nt: TGTGCCATCAGTCCGACAGGGATTGGAGAGACCCAGTACTTC
cdr3_aa: CAISPTGIGETQYF

j_call: TRBJ2-7
v_call: TRBV2
d_call: -
clone_size: many
cdr3_nt: TGTGCCAGCAGTGACCAGCGGGTTCCCTACGAGCAGTACTTC
cdr3_aa: CASSDQRVPYEQYF

j_call: TRBJ2-5
v_call: TRBV11-3
d_call: -
clone_size: -
cdr3_nt: TGTGCCAGCAGCTCTGGTAACGGGGAGACCCAGTACTTC
cdr3_aa: CASSSGNGETQYF

j_call: TRBJ2-5
v_call: TRBV9
d_call: TRBD1
clone_size: many
cdr3_nt: TGTGCCAGCAGCCCCGGACAGGGGCAGACCCAGTACTTC
cdr3_aa: CASSPGQGQTQYF

j_call: TRBJ1-6
v_call: TRBV12-3/TRBV12-4
d_call: TRBD1
clone_size: -
cdr3_nt: TGTGCCAGCAGTCCTCGACAGGGCTTGAATTCACCCCTCCACTTT
cdr3_aa: CASSPRQGLNSPLHF

j_call: TRBJ1-1
v_call: TRBV7-9
d_call: -
clone_size: many
cdr3_nt: TGTGCCAGCAGCTTCCCTAACACTGAAGCTTTCTTT
cdr3_aa: CASSFPNTEAFF

j_call: TRBJ2-7
v_call: TRBV27
d_call: -
clone_size: many
cdr3_nt: TGTGCCAGCAGTTTAGCGGGACACCCGGGGCGGTACTTC
cdr3_aa: CASSLAGHPGRYF

j_call: TRBJ2-1
v_call: TRBV13
d_call: -
clone_size: few
cdr3_nt: TGTGCCAGCAGCCGACTTGACAATGAGCAGTTCTTC
cdr3_aa: CASSRLDNEQFF

j_call: TRBJ2-3
v_call: TRBV11-2
d_call: TRBD2
clone_size: many
cdr3_nt: TGTGCCAGCAGCTTAGGAAGCGGGAGCCCAGATACGCAGTATTTT
cdr3_aa: CASSLGSGSPDTQYF

j_call: TRBJ2-1
v_call: TRBV5-6
d_call: -
clone_size: few
cdr3_nt: TGTGCCAGCAGCTTGTGGCCGGCTGAGCAGTTCTTC
cdr3_aa: CASSLWPAEQFF

j_call: TRBJ2-5
v_call: TRBV7-2
d_call: -
clone_size: many
cdr3_nt: TGTGCCAGCAGCCCAGGGGTTAGCGGGTGGGGTACCCAGTACTTC
cdr3_aa: CASSPGVSGWGTQYF

j_call: TRBJ1-2
v_call: TRBV12-3/TRBV12-4
d_call: -
clone_size: many
cdr3_nt: TGTGCCAGCACCCCAAGGCAGGGAACCTATGGCTACACCTTC
cdr3_aa: CASTPRQGTYGYTF

j_call: TRBJ2-3
v_call: TRBV27
d_call: -
clone_size: many
cdr3_nt: TGTGCCAGCATGGGGAGACTTCCGGGAATCACAGATACGCAGTATTTT
cdr3_aa: CASMGRLPGITDTQYF

j_call: TRBJ2-5
v_call: TRBV6-5
d_call: -
clone_size: -
cdr3_nt: TGTGCCAGCACAGGGATAGAGACCCAGTACTTC
cdr3_aa: CASTGIETQYF

j_call: TRBJ2-7
v_call: TRBV10-3
d_call: -
clone_size: many
cdr3_nt: TGTGCCATCAGTGGCGCCCAAGGACCGGATGTCTACGAGCAGTACTTC
cdr3_aa: CAISGAQGPDVYEQYF

j_call: TRBJ2-1
v_call: TRBV29-1
d_call: TRBD1
clone_size: -
cdr3_nt: TGCAGCGCGGAGGATGGACAGGGGGCAAATGAGCAGTTCTTC
cdr3_aa: CSAEDGQGANEQFF

j_call: TRBJ2-1
v_call: TRBV12-3/TRBV12-4
d_call: TRBD2
clone_size: few
cdr3_nt: TGTGCCAGCAGTTCGACTAGCTACTCTGAGCAGTTCTTC
cdr3_aa: CASSSTSYSEQFF

j_call: TRBJ2-5
v_call: TRBV29-1
d_call: -
clone_size: medium-sized
cdr3_nt: TGCAGCGAAAAGGTCCGGGAGACCCAGTACTTC
cdr3_aa: CSEKVRETQYF

j_call: TRBJ2-7
v_call: TRBV19
d_call: -
clone_size: -
cdr3_nt: TGTGCCAGTAGTCTCTCGGTTTACTACGAGCAGTACTTC
cdr3_aa: CASSLSVYYEQYF

j_call: TRBJ2-5
v_call: TRBV11-2
d_call: TRBD2
clone_size: many
cdr3_nt: TGTGCCAGCAGCTTAGTTCCGGGGGGTGCCAATGCTGAGACCCAGTACTTC
cdr3_aa: CASSLVPGGANAETQYF